The entry that follows covers one T cell receptor beta chain sequence. Its target antigen remains unknown. Qualities for individual bases were not recorded, and no much larger clone is one base off. This sample stems from a study of shared T cell receptors in the human thymus (dated by TCRdb to the early 2020s). About the investigation overall: The study examined how self-reactive, shared T-cell receptor alpha chains are generated in the human thymus.

Library creation used the immunoSEQ multiplex PCR assay. In its TCRdb copy, this immuneACCESS table keeps in-frame sequences only and misses some clones. Where compared with another copy, unresolved V genes explain less than half of these, and the others have no known cause. This sample comprises some 760,000 clones, 70% to 90% of them detected only once. Of the sample, more than 0.01% is held by the ten largest clones. Including the terminal cysteine and phenylalanine, the CDR3 comprises 14 residues. CDR3 DNA only is kept here, 42 bases in frame from base 1. Here V drops 5 bases and J drops 3 bases, and the junction holds 4 bases not matched to any gene. The germline V gene encodes CDR1 MNHNS and CDR2 SASEGT. The sample also formed part of further work on human thymus T cells. Per the second study: Immunologically healthy infants undergoing open corrective cardiac surgery for congenital heart defects in Finland were used as donors. The thymus tissue came from surgical resects taken out during corrective cardiac surgery. Both the thymic and the peripheral blood repertoires appeared to show biased V and J gene segment usage. The related research reported highly overlapping thymic TCR repertoires among unrelated individuals. The study characterized TCR alpha and beta repertoires from fewer than 10 infant thymus samples and a few related peripheral blood samples. The infant donors were roughly 7 to 244 days old, and the cohort included several males and two females. Thymocytes were mechanically released from the tissue and were stored as pellets of roughly 9.5-34 million cells at -70 degrees C. A QIAsymphony instrument was used to extract genomic DNA from frozen cell pellets. The immunoSEQ multiplex PCR assay was used to amplify the TCRB and TCRAD loci from a standardized quantity of quality-controlled genomic DNA. The amplicons spanned the V(D)J region and were long enough to cover the CDR3 and allow V and J genes to be identified. The commercial immunoSEQ service was used to sequence amplicons on an Illumina platform. Primer bias and sequencing errors were corrected using previously described methods, and TCRAD and TCRB definitions followed the IMGT database. immunoSEQ Analyzer 3.0 and VDJTools were used for repertoire analysis, which covered basic statistics, V/J segment usage, diversity estimates, rarefaction and pairwise overlap. Chao1, ChaoE, Efron-Thisted, Shannon and inverse Simpson indices were used to estimate diversity, which was also estimated on datasets down-sampled to the smallest sample. Repertoire overlap was assessed by strict matching of CDR3 nucleotide sequence, V gene and J gene, and clustering was done by Jaccard-based multidimensional scaling. Thymus samples yielded on average around 800,000 unique TCRB clonotypes, compared with about 80,000 from blood samples.

The rearranged chain carries TRBV6-1 and TRBJ1-2, and TRBD1 matches 9 of the central bases. This clonotype originated in a girl under three years old with a congenital heart defect. Donor details come from another sample of the same person, matched by shared clones. Sequenced sample: thymocytes. The base sequence is TGTGCCAGCAGTTTGGGGACAGGGTACTATGGCTACACCTTC. It is translated as CASSLGTGYYGYTF.